This TCR beta chain originates from a study of OX40 agonist ivuxolimab in advanced cancers. The length of the CDR3 is 16 residues. J was trimmed by 5 bases and V by 2 bases; bases with no gene match: 8. Germline assignment: CDR1 MGHDK and CDR2 SYGVNS. Using immunoSEQ multiplex PCR, the repertoire was profiled, and TCRdb retains in-frame clones only, with some absent. The sample has about 62,000 clones, 70% to 90% seen once. Study-wide results and limits: Both blood CD4+ and CD8+ T cells showed clonal growth by week 6 at 0.1 to 3.0 mg/kg.

On this clone itself: No antigen is known for it.

The V gene is TRBV25-1, the J gene TRBJ1-2, with TRBD1 matching over 10 bases. The source of this sequence is an adult with an advanced solid tumor such as melanoma, head and neck, liver or kidney cancer. Sequences were derived from CD4+ or CD8+ T cells sorted from blood, sampled in a trial of the OX40 agonist ivuxolimab. CDR3 nucleotides: TGTGCCAGCAGTGAACCTCGGACAGGGGGAGGGTATGGCTACACCTTC. Amino acid sequence: CASSEPRTGGGYGYTF.